Reported below is one TCR beta chain. Its antigen is unknown. No base-level quality is on record; no much larger clone is a single base apart. Amplification of TCR beta CDR3 regions was carried out from RNA transcripts. A first-round RT-PCR of the TCR CDR3 used the HTBI primer set with the Qiagen OneStep RT-PCR kit. The libraries were constructed in a second round of multiplex PCR and then size-selected and purified. The libraries were sequenced on an Illumina HiSeq2000 using paired-end 100 bp reads. The original methods were these. SOAPnuke was used to process the raw data, throwing out any read that contained adapters or uncalled bases, had a mean Phred below 15, or lacked an exact constant-primer or identifier match. COPE v1.2.5 was used to merge high-quality paired reads, and clonotypes were defined as unique nucleotide sequences. MiTCR v1.1 was used to align the clonotypes against IMGT TRBV, TRBD and TRBJ reference segments. The analysis was restricted to V-J combinations with a frequency above 0.0001, which together covered about 99% of the repertoires. A TCS score was defined as the ratio of F50 (clonal expansion) to E x V (chaos), with BLOSUM62-based TCRdist applied between CDR3 peptides within each V-J. Welch's t-statistics and random forest reduced roughly 540 V-J features to fewer than 15, which were used in a naive Bayes classifier (R e1071). The similarity between thyroid and blood repertoires was quantified using the Morisita-Horn index. TCRdb reran the public reads through fastp at Q25 and MiXCR, keeping productive beta chains. Each CDR3 protein gets just one entry, which takes the most common genes and DNA from the rows behind it. The authors' filters were not applied to this entry. The sample has about 660,000 distinct CDR3 sequences on record, nearly 45% of them singletons. Clones ranked in the top ten supply under 8.5% of the sample.

These data belong to a study of T cells in Graves' hyperthyroidism and ophthalmopathy (dated by TCRdb to between 2017 and 2020). For the wider study: To identify TCR V-J signatures that set the groups apart, the researchers used a discovery cohort of 100 or so patients, made up of 40 to 45 with Graves' ophthalmopathy and some 60 with stable Graves' hyperthyroidism. An independent validation cohort of about 19 hyperthyroidism patients and about 16 patients who later progressed to ophthalmopathy tested prospective prediction of ophthalmopathy. The roughly 90 discovery patients were divided at random into training and test sets in a 7:3 ratio. Thyroid tissue and blood T-cell repertoires from roughly 6 Graves' hyperthyroidism patients were also compared in the study. Following sampling, methimazole starting at 30 mg daily was given to hyperthyroidism patients, and high-dose intravenous methylprednisolone was given to ophthalmopathy patients. The paper describes TCR Vbeta CDR3 sequencing of more than 120 peripheral blood samples, made up of about 41 ophthalmopathy patients, roughly 75 hyperthyroidism patients and roughly 17 progressor patients.

The study excluded patients with uncontrolled infections, other autoimmune diseases, pregnancy or lactation. Clinical symptoms, serum thyroxine and TRAb, thyroid ultrasound, and orbital computed tomography formed the basis for the diagnoses. Total RNA was extracted with Trizol reagent, and quality was checked on an Agilent 2100 Bioanalyzer. Study-wide findings and limitations: Most expanded thyroid clonotypes (frequency above 0.001) were also detected in blood, suggesting blood repertoires may reflect thyroid immune responses. Ophthalmopathy was separated from stable hyperthyroidism by a 13 V-J signature model, with around 90% sensitivity and approximately 81% specificity obtained in cross-validation and 80%/75% obtained in testing. In validation, progression to ophthalmopathy was predicted by the model with 70.59% sensitivity and under 85% specificity, a median of about 6.4 months before onset. No statistical method was used to fix the sample size in advance, and group allocation was not hidden from the investigators.

This receptor was taken from an adult man with Graves' disease, either hyperthyroidism or ophthalmopathy (not recorded which). Sequencing was carried out using peripheral blood or thyroid tissue (not recorded which).

The nucleotide sequence is TGTGCCAGCAGCTTAGAGGGACGGTTCACTGAAGCTTTCTTT. This sequence encodes CASSLEGRFTEAFF. The chain links TRBV7-8 with TRBJ1-1, with TRBD1 tentatively as D gene (5 bases match). From cysteine to phenylalanine, the CDR3 is 14 amino acids long. Of the read, only the CDR3 DNA is kept; its 42 bases are in frame from base 1. CDR1 and CDR2, looked up from the germline V gene, are SGHVS and FQNEAQ. The trim is 1 base for V and 4 bases for J, with a gap of 10 bases between the germline ends.